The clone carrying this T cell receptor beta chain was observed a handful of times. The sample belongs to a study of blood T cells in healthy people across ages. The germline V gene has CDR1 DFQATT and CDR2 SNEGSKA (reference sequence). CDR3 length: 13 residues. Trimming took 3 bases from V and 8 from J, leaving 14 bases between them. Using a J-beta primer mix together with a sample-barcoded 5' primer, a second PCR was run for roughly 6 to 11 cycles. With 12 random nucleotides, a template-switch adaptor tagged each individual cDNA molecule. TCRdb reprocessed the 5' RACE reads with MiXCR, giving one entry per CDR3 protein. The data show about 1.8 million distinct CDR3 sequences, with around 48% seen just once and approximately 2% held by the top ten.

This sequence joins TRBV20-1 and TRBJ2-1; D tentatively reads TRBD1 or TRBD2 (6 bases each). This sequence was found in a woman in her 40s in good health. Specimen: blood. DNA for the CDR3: TGCAGTGCTAGGGAACCGGGGGCCGATGAGCAGTTCTTC. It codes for CSAREPGADEQFF.